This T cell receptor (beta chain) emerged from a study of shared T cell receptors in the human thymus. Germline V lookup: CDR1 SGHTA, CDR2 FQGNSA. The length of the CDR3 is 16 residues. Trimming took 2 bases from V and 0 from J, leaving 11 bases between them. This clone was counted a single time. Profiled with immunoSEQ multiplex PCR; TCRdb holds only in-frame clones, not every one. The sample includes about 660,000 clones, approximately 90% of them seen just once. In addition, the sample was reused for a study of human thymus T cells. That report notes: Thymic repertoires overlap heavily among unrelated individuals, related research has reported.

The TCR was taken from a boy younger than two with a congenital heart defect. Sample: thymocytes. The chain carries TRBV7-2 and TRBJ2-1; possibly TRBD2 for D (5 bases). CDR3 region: CASSLLRTSSYNEQFF. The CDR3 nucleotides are TGTGCCAGCAGCTTACTCCGGACTTCCTCCTACAATGAGCAGTTCTTC.